This T cell receptor beta chain was recovered during a study of OX40 agonist ivuxolimab in advanced cancers. Study-wide background: Every patient in dose escalation had hepatocellular carcinoma, melanoma, renal cell or head and neck cancer.

The study sampled blood at baseline, cycle 4 day 1, and cycle 7 day 1. The table came from immunoSEQ multiplex PCR; TCRdb's copy has only in-frame clones and leaves some out. The profile shows roughly 63,000 clones, roughly nine tenths of them singletons. CDR1 is SEHNR, CDR2 FQNEAQ, per germline (reference sequence). CDR3 length: 15 residues. Trimming pared 2 bases from V and 7 bases from J, leaving 17 bases between. The starting material was CD4+ or CD8+ T cells sorted from blood, obtained in a trial of the OX40 agonist ivuxolimab. The clonotype comes from an adult with an advanced solid tumor such as melanoma, head and neck, liver or kidney cancer. This rearrangement joins TRBV7-9 to TRBJ1-2; no firm D call. DNA for the CDR3: TGTGCCAGCAGCTTACATAGCTCTTCTCCTCTTGGCTACACCTTC. This translates into CASSLHSSSPLGYTF. The complete variable domain, with remaining parts taken from reference TRBV7-9 and TRBJ1-2, reads DTGVSQNPRHKITKRGQNVTFRCDPISEHNRLYWYRQTLGQGPEFLTYFQNEAQLEKSRLLSDRFSAERPKGSFSTLEIQRTEQGDSAMYLCASSLHSSSPLGYTFGSGTRLTVV.